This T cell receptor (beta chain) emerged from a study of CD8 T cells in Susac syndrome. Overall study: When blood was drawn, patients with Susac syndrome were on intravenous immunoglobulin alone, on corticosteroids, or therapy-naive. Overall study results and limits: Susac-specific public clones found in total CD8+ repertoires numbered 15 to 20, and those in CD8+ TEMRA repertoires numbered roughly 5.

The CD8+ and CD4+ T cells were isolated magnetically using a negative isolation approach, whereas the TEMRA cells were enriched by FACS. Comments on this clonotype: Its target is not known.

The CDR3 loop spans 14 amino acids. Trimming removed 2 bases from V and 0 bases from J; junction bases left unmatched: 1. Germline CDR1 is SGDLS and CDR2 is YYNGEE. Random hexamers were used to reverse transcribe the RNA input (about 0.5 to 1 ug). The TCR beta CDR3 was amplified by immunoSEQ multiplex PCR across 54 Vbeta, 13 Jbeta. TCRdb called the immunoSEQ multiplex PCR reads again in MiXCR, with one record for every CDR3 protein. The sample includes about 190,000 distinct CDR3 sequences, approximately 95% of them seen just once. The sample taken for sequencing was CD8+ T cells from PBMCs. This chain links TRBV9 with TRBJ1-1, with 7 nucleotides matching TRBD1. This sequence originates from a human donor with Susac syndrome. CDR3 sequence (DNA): TGTGCCAGCAGCGTGGGACAGTTGAACACTGAAGCTTTCTTT. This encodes CASSVGQLNTEAFF.